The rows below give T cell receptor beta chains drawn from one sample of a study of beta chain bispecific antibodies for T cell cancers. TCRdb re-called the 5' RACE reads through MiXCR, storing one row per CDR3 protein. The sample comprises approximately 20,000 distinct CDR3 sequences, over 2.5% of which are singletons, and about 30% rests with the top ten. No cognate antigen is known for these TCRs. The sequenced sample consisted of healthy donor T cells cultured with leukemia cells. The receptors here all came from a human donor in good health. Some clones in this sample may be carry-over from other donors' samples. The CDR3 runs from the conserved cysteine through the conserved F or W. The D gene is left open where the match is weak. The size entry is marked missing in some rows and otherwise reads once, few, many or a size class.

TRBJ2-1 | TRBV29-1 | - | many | TGCAGCGTTGAAAACCTCTGGGCTGGGAGGAACAATGAGCAGTTCTTC | CSVENLWAGRNNEQFF
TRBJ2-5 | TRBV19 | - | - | TGTGCCAGTAGTATATTAGGAGGGGGCGCAGAGACCCAGTACTTC | CASSILGGGAETQYF
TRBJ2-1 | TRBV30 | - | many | TGTGCCTGGAGTGCCGGGACACGGGATGAGCAGTTCTTC | CAWSAGTRDEQFF
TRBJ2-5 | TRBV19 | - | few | TGTGCCAGGAGTCTGCCTCGTACGGGATCGGAGACCCAGTACTTC | CARSLPRTGSETQYF
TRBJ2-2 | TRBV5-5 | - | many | TGTGCCAGCAGCCCCGGAGAGGAGGAAGGGGAGCTGTTTTTT | CASSPGEEEGELFF
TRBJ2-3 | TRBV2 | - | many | TGTGCCAGCAGTGAATATAGGGTGGAGAGCACAGATACGCAGTATTTT | CASSEYRVESTDTQYF
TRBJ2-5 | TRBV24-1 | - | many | TGTGCCACCAGTGAGGGGGAGACCCAGTACTTC | CATSEGETQYF
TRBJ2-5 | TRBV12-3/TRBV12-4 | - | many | TGTGCCAGCAGGCCCAGAACACAGGGAAGGGCTCAAGAGACCCAGTACTTC | CASRPRTQGRAQETQYF
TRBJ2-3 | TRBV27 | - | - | TGTGCCAGCAGTTTAGGCCAGGGCGGCATCACAGATACGCAGTATTTT | CASSLGQGGITDTQYF
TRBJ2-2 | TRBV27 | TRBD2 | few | TGTGCCAGCAGCATTGGACTAGCGGGGGGGATAGCGAACACCGGGGAGCTGTTTTTT | CASSIGLAGGIANTGELFF
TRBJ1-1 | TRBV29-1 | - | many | TGCAGCGTTCTCGGGATGAACACTGAAGCTTTCTTT | CSVLGMNTEAFF
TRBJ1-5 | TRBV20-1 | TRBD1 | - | TGCAGTGCTAACGCCGGGACAGGATTTGACATGAACCTCCACGGCAATCAGCCCCAGCATTTT | CSANAGTGFDMNLHGNQPQHF
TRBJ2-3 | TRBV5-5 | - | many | TGTGCCAGCAGCTTCCAGGGGCTAGGAGATACGCAGTATTTT | CASSFQGLGDTQYF
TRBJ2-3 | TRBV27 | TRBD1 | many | TGTGCCAGCACCCCGCTGGACAGGGCTCCAGATACGCAGTATTTT | CASTPLDRAPDTQYF
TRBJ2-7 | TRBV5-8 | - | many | TGTGCCAGCAGCTGGGGCAGGGTGACGTACGAGCAGTACTTC | CASSWGRVTYEQYF
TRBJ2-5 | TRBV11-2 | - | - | TGTGCCAGCAGCTTAGACAGTGTCTTCCACACCCAGTACTTC | CASSLDSVFHTQYF
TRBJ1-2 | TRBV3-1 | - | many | TGTGCCAGCAGCCAAGATATAGTGGGCTTGGACTATGGCTACACCTTC | CASSQDIVGLDYGYTF
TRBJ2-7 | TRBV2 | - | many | TGTGCCAGCACCGGACAGAGCTCCTACGAGCAGTACTTC | CASTGQSSYEQYF
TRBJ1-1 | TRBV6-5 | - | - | TGTGCCAGCAGCCGTTCCGATGGAGGGCCCAGCACTGAAGCTTTCTTT | CASSRSDGGPSTEAFF
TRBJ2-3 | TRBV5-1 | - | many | TGCGCCAGCAGCTTGGAATCGGCCACAGATACGCAGTATTTT | CASSLESATDTQYF
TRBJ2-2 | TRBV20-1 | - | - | TGCAGTGCTAGAGAGATTCGGACAGACACCGGGGAGCTGTTTTTT | CSAREIRTDTGELFF
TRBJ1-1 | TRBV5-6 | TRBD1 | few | TGTGCCAGCAGCTTGGAGGGACAGGGGTACACTGAAGCTTTCTTT | CASSLEGQGYTEAFF
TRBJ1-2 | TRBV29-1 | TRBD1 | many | TGCAGCGTTGAAGGGACAGGGGCTGGTGGCTACACCTTC | CSVEGTGAGGYTF
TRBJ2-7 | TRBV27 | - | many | TGTGCCAGCAGTTTCTACGACAGGGAGGGCACCTACGAGCAGTACTTC | CASSFYDREGTYEQYF
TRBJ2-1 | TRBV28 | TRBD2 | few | TGTGCCAGCAGTTTGGGACTAACGACTTACAATGAGCAGTTCTTC | CASSLGLTTYNEQFF
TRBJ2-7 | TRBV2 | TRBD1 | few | TGTGCCAGCAGTGAACAGGGACAGGCGGTATACGAGCAGTACTTC | CASSEQGQAVYEQYF
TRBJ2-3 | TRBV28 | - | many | TGTGCCAGCAGCCCTCTCACGGGGTCCCGGGATACGCAGTATTTT | CASSPLTGSRDTQYF
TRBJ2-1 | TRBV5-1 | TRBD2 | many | TGCGCCAGCAGCCCGACGGGGAGCGGGGGGGGTTTTGGGAATGAGCAGTTCTTC | CASSPTGSGGGFGNEQFF
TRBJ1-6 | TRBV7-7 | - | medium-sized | TGTGCTAGCAGCTTAGGGGTAGGGGGTTATGATAATTCACCCCTCCACTTT | CASSLGVGGYDNSPLHF
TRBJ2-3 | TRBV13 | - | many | TGTGCCAGCAGCTTGGGGCGGGCTTACACAGATACGCAGTATTTT | CASSLGRAYTDTQYF
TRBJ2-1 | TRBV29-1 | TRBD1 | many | TGCAGCGTTGAGGGATCCCCGGGACAGGCCTACAATGAGCAGTTCTTC | CSVEGSPGQAYNEQFF
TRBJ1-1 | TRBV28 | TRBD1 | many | TGTGCCAGCAGTTTATCGGACAGGGTGTCCGCTTTCTTT | CASSLSDRVSAFF
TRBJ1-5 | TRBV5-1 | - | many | TGCGCTACAAGGCGAGTTTATAGCAATCAGCCCCAGCATTTT | CATRRVYSNQPQHF
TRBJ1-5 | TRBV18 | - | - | TGTGCCAGCTCACCACGGGGAGCTGGTCAGCCCCAGCATTTT | CASSPRGAGQPQHF
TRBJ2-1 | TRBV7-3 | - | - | TGTGCCAGCAGCTCCCCCCCAGGACGCGAGCAGTTCTTC | CASSSPPGREQFF
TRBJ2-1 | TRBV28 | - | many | TGTGCCAGCAGTTCTGCGAGGAGGACACAGTTCTTC | CASSSARRTQFF
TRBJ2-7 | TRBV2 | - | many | TGTGCCAGCAGTGAAGCTGGATATGGGGAATTCTCCTACGAGCAGTACTTC | CASSEAGYGEFSYEQYF
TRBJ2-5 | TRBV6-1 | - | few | TGTGCCAGCAGTGAAGACCGGGGATTTCAAGAGACCCAGTACTTC | CASSEDRGFQETQYF
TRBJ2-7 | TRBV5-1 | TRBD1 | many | TGCGCCAGCACCGGGACAGAAACCTACGAGCAGTACTTC | CASTGTETYEQYF
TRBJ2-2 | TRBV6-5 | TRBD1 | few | TGTGCCAGCAGTCTAACCGCTGGGACAGGGATTTTGGGGGAGCTGTTTTTT | CASSLTAGTGILGELFF
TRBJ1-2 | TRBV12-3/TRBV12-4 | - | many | TGTGCCAGCAGTTTTGAGGGGGGCTTGCTAGAAGGGGGCTACACCTTC | CASSFEGGLLEGGYTF
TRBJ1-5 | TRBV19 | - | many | TGTGCCAGTAGTATCCTCGCGGGCGGTAATCAGCCCCAGCATTTT | CASSILAGGNQPQHF
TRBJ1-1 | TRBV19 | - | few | TGTGCCACTAGTTGGGGGATGAACACTGAAGCTTTCTTT | CATSWGMNTEAFF
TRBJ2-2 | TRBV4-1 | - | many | TGCGCCAGCAGCCAATCCCACAGGGAGCTGTTTTTT | CASSQSHRELFF
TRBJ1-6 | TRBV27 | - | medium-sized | TGTGCCAGCAGTTTAGCAGTTGGGTCACCCCTCCACTTT | CASSLAVGSPLHF
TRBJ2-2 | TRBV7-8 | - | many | TGTGCCAGCAGCTTAGCTGTCGTGCCGGCCGGGGAGCTGTTTTTT | CASSLAVVPAGELFF
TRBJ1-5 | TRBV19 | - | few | TGTGCCAGTAGTCCCTGGGACACTAGCAATCAGCCCCAGCATTTT | CASSPWDTSNQPQHF
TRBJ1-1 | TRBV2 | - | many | TGTGCCAGCAGTCTCCCGGGGTCGTCCCGAGCTTTCTTT | CASSLPGSSRAFF
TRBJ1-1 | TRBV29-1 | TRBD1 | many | TGCAGCGCTATACAGGGGGTTGCCACTGAAGCTTTCTTT | CSAIQGVATEAFF
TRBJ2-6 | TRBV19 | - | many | TGTGCCAGTAGTATATCTCTCTCTGGGGCCAACGTCCTGACTTTC | CASSISLSGANVLTF
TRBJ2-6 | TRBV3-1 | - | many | TGTGCCAGCAGCCTCTTCCAAGGGGATCTAGACTCTGGGGCCAACGTCCTGACTTTC | CASSLFQGDLDSGANVLTF
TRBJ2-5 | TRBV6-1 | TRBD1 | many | TGTGCCAGCACTAAAAGGGGGCTCCTACCGGCCACCCAGTACTTC | CASTKRGLLPATQYF
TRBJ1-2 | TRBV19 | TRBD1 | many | TGTGCCAGTAGTCCAGACCGGGACAGGGCTGGCTACACCTTC | CASSPDRDRAGYTF
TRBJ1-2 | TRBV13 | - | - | TGTGCCAGCAGCCCCTGGTCACGTGACGGCTACACCTTC | CASSPWSRDGYTF
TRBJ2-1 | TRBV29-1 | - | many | TGCAGCGTTGAGATTGGTACCTCTTACAATGAGCAGTTCTTC | CSVEIGTSYNEQFF
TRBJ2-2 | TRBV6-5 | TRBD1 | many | TGTGCCAGCCACACAGGGGCCGGGGAGCTGTTTTTT | CASHTGAGELFF
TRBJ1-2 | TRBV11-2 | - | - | TGTGCCAGCACCGGCTACGAGGCGGGTGGCTACACCTTC | CASTGYEAGGYTF